This entry lists 30 T cell receptor beta chains sequenced from one sample in a study of blood T cell repertoires in COVID-19. Some clones are missing from TCRdb's copy, which holds only in-frame ones; the method was immunoSEQ multiplex PCR. The sample has around 150,000 clones; about four fifths are singletons. Sequenced sample: PBMCs or T cells enriched from blood (not recorded which). These receptors were taken from a woman aged 55 to 70 who had recovered from COVID-19.

The V and J genes are TRBV5-1 and TRBJ2-7; 7 bases agree with TRBD2. This CDR3 spans 15 amino acids. CDR1 and CDR2 from the germline V gene are SGHRS and YFSETQ. Losses at the gene ends were 1 base for V and 2 bases for J; bases not matched to a gene: 6. CDR3 in amino acids: CASSLLYGRTYEQYF. The CDR3 coding sequence is TGCGCCAGCAGCTTGCTCTACGGGAGGACCTACGAGCAGTACTTC.

This clone was picked up a small number of times. The chain combines TRBV6-1 with TRBJ1-3, with D unresolved. The germline gives CDR1 MNHNS, CDR2 SASEGT. CDR3 length: 16 amino acids. The V and J ends lost 3 bases and 0 bases respectively, with 12 bases between them. The CDR3 loop reads CASSETAFSSGNTIYF. The CDR3 region has the DNA TGTGCCAGCAGTGAGACTGCTTTCTCCTCTGGAAACACCATATATTTT.

CDR3 region: CASGLPTGDTEAFF. The CDR3 nucleotides are TGTGCTAGTGGTTTGCCGACAGGGGACACTGAAGCTTTCTTT. The V and J genes are TRBV12-5 and TRBJ1-1; 8 nucleotides line up with TRBD1. The CDR3 contains 14 residues. V was pared by 2 bases and J by 3 bases, with 2 bases of the junction left unmatched. Germline CDR1 and CDR2: LGHNT and FRNRAP.

J is TRBJ2-7 and V is TRBV19, with 7 bases fitting TRBD2. Germline V gives CDR1 LNHDA, CDR2 SQIVND (reference sequence). V shed 4 bases and J 0 bases; nucleotides not matched to a gene: 12. This CDR3 spans 17 amino acids. The CDR3 bases are TGTGCCAGTAGTACCAACCCTAGCGGATGGAGCTCCTACGAGCAGTACTTC. Residues: CASSTNPSGWSSYEQYF.

The rearrangement uses TRBV18 and TRBJ2-3; no firm D call. Germline V CDR1 and CDR2: KGHSH, LQKENI. The CDR3 loop spans 12 amino acids. V was pared by 5 bases and J by 3 bases, with 6 bases between. CDR3 sequence reads: CASSTRTDTQYF. The CDR3 DNA reads as TGTGCCAGCTCAACCCGGACAGATACGCAGTATTTT.

The gene calls are TRBV7-3 and TRBJ2-3, with a tentative D call TRBD2 (7 bases). The CDR3 covers 15 residues. Germline loops: CDR1 SGHTA, CDR2 FQGTGA. Trimming pared 0 bases from V and 4 bases from J, leaving 11 bases between. The CDR3 loop is CASSLTGGPADTQYF. CDR3 nucleotides: TGTGCCAGCAGCTTAACGGGGGGGCCGGCAGATACGCAGTATTTT.

The rearrangement uses TRBV2 and TRBJ2-3, with a tentative D call TRBD2 (5 bases). CDR1 and CDR2 (germline): SNHLY, FYNNEI. The length of the CDR3 is 13 residues. V gave up 2 bases and J gave up 3 bases, with 6 bases separating them. CDR3 protein: CASSEPGTDTQYF. CDR3 nucleotides: TGTGCCAGCAGTGAACCGGGGACAGATACGCAGTATTTT. The variable domain in full, with the rest retrieved from reference TRBV2 and TRBJ2-3, is EPEVTQTPSHQVTQMGQEVILRCVPISNHLYFYWYRQILGQKVEFLVSFYNNEISEKSEIFDDQFSVERPDGSNFTLKIRSTKLEDSAMYFCASSEPGTDTQYFGPGTRLTVL.

This chain connects TRBV5-1 to TRBJ2-3, with D maybe TRBD1 (5 bases). V was cut by 0 bases and J by 2 bases, with 7 bases left in between. The CDR3 loop spans 14 amino acids. Germline-derived CDR1 and CDR2 are SGHRS and YFSETQ. The CDR3 DNA reads as TGCGCCAGCAGCTTGGGACAGCTCACAGATACGCAGTATTTT. Translated: CASSLGQLTDTQYF. The full variable domain, completed using reference TRBV5-1 and TRBJ2-3, is KAGVTQTPRYLIKTRGQQVTLSCSPISGHRSVSWYQQTPGQGLQFLFEYFSETQRNKGNFPGRFSGRQFSNSRSEMNVSTLELGDSALYLCASSLGQLTDTQYFGPGTRLTVL.

V usage is TRBV5-1 and J usage is TRBJ2-5, with D possibly matching TRBD2 (5 bases). Trimming took 0 bases from V and 3 from J, leaving 9 bases between them. This CDR3 has 14 residues. In germline, CDR1 is SGHRS, CDR2 YFSETQ. The CDR3 protein is CASSLVPGKETQYF. DNA for the CDR3: TGCGCCAGCAGCTTGGTACCGGGAAAAGAGACCCAGTACTTC.

This clone has just a few counts. CDR3 sequence (DNA): TGTGCCAGCAGTTTGACTAGCGGGGAAGGTGAGCAGTTCTTC. Amino acid sequence: CASSLTSGEGEQFF. This chain connects TRBV6-6 to TRBJ2-1, with 11 bases matching TRBD2. CDR3 length: 14 residues. Germline loops: CDR1 MNHNY, CDR2 SVGAGI (reference sequence). After removal of 4 bases from V and 9 bases from J, the junction contained 5 bases not matched to a gene.

The chain couples TRBV27 to TRBJ1-1; tentative D call: TRBD1 (6 bases). The CDR3 sequence is 13 residues long. The germline gives CDR1 MNHEY, CDR2 SMNVEV (reference sequence). Trimming cost V 4 bases and J 8 bases, with 14 bases left between them. CDR3 DNA: TGTGCCAGCAGTTGGTTACAGGGAAGAGAAGCTTTCTTT. It specifies CASSWLQGREAFF.

This sequence joins TRBV27 and TRBJ2-5; D might be TRBD1 (6 bases). Germline V lookup: CDR1 MNHEY, CDR2 SMNVEV (reference sequence). CDR3 length: 14 residues. Deletions cut 1 base from V and 5 bases from J, with 11 bases between. The CDR3 DNA is TGTGCCAGCAGTTTATACCAGGGGCGGGAGACCCAGTACTTC. This codes for CASSLYQGRETQYF.

The J gene is TRBJ2-7, the V gene TRBV19; D is perhaps TRBD1 (5 bases). Trimming left V 3 bases short and J 2 bases short, with 11 bases between. The CDR3 extends over 14 amino acids. Germline CDR1 is LNHDA and CDR2 is SQIVND (reference sequence). The CDR3 is CASSMGSGTYEQYF. The CDR3, as DNA: TGTGCCAGTAGTATGGGGTCAGGGACCTACGAGCAGTACTTC.

This clone was seen only once. This rearrangement joins TRBV6-2 or TRBV6-3 to TRBJ2-3; 10 positions agree with TRBD2. The CDR3 is made up of 16 amino acids. V lost 1 base and J lost 5; bases outside the gene matches: 6. CDR1 is MNHEY, CDR2 SVGEGT, per germline. The CDR3 sequence: CASSYFASGGLDTQYF. The CDR3 DNA reads as TGTGCCAGCAGTTACTTTGCTAGCGGGGGCCTAGATACGCAGTATTTT.

This chain uses TRBV7-6 with TRBJ1-1; 7 bases agree with TRBD1. This CDR3 comprises 12 residues. Germline CDR1 reads SGHVS; CDR2 reads FNYEAQ. With 5 bases clipped from V and 12 bases from J, the junction kept 9 bases outside the gene matches. CDR3 amino acids: CASSPTTGRPFF. The CDR3 nucleotides read TGTGCCAGCAGCCCAACGACAGGGAGGCCTTTCTTT.

V and J are TRBV5-1 and TRBJ1-4; D is possibly TRBD1 (6 bases). V lost 4 bases to trimming and J lost 7 bases, with 23 bases between them. Germline V gives CDR1 SGHRS, CDR2 YFSETQ. CDR3 length: 17 residues. The CDR3 reads CASSLGVVQGPSEKLFF. The CDR3 DNA sequence: TGCGCCAGCAGCCTCGGGGTCGTGCAGGGGCCGAGTGAAAAACTGTTTTTT.

This clone has just a few counts. V gene TRBV2 combines with J gene TRBJ1-4; TRBD1 agrees at 9 bases. The CDR3 covers 15 residues. Losses at the gene ends were 6 bases for V and 7 bases for J; bases not matched to a gene: 9. Germline lookup yields CDR1 SNHLY and CDR2 FYNNEI. Here the CDR3 DNA reads TGTGCCAGCAGAGAACCGGGACAGGGCCGTGAAAAACTGTTTTTT. This translates into CASREPGQGREKLFF.

V is TRBV13 and J is TRBJ2-1; D is possibly TRBD1 (6 bases). Germline V gene data show CDR1 as PRHDT and CDR2 as FYEKMQ (reference sequence). V was pared by 0 bases and J by 0 bases, with 9 bases between. CDR3 length: 16 residues. CDR3 nucleotides: TGTGCCAGCAGCTTAGGGGGGGCGAGCTCCTACAATGAGCAGTTCTTC. This translates into CASSLGGASSYNEQFF.

This chain joins TRBV25-1 and TRBJ2-7, with 8 bases fitting TRBD1. The CDR3 consists of 12 residues. J gave up 6 bases and V 8 bases, and 6 bases lay outside the gene matches. In germline, CDR1 is MGHDK, CDR2 SYGVNS. In nucleotides, the CDR3 is TGTGCCAGCCGCGGACAGGGTGTCGAGCAGTACTTC. It encodes CASRGQGVEQYF.

The rearrangement uses TRBV7-8 and TRBJ1-6, with D tentatively TRBD1 (6 bases). Trimming shortened V by 0 bases and J by 0 bases, and 18 bases separated the two germline ends. The CDR3 covers 20 residues. Germline V gene data show CDR1 as SGHVS and CDR2 as FQNEAQ. The CDR3 region is CASSLALNLGGSSYNSPLHF. The CDR3 DNA is TGTGCCAGCAGCTTAGCGCTTAACTTAGGGGGTAGCTCCTATAATTCACCCCTCCACTTT.

This clone has more than one count but fewer than ten. The chain recombines TRBV29-1 with TRBJ1-1; TRBD1 agrees at 10 bases. This CDR3 comprises 17 residues. CDR1 and CDR2 from the germline V gene are SQVTM and ANQGSEA. J gave up 5 bases and V 6 bases, and 18 bases lay outside the gene matches. CDR3 amino acids: CSVMEPGTGVVGTEAFF. As DNA, the CDR3 is TGCAGCGTGATGGAGCCCGGGACAGGGGTGGTAGGGACTGAAGCTTTCTTT.

Notes on this clone: Possible read error: a much larger clone is one base away. The J gene is TRBJ1-1, the V gene TRBV29-1, with 9 bases fitting TRBD1. The germline gives CDR1 SQVTM, CDR2 ANQGSEA. The CDR3 has 13 amino acids. V lost 4 bases to trimming and J lost 5 bases; unmatched junction nucleotides: 5. The CDR3 is CSVVGQGRTEAFF. The CDR3 region has the DNA TGCAGCGTTGTCGGACAGGGGAGGACTGAAGCTTTCTTT.

This clone appeared a few times. V usage is TRBV14 and J usage is TRBJ1-6; tentative D call: TRBD1 (6 bases). Germline-derived CDR1 and CDR2 are SGHDN and FVKESK. CDR3 length: 16 residues. Trimming removed 1 base from V and 10 bases from J, with 17 bases in between. This CDR3 reads CASSQVTPGGGSPLHF. Written as DNA, the CDR3 is TGTGCCAGCAGCCAAGTTACCCCGGGAGGGGGGTCACCCCTCCACTTT.

This chain joins TRBV4-2 and TRBJ1-3, with TRBD1 matching 7 bases. J lost 6 bases, V lost 0 bases, and 5 bases had no gene match. CDR1 and CDR2 from the germline V gene are LGHNA and YNFKEQ. The CDR3 has 15 residues. CDR3 nucleotide sequence: TGTGCCAGCAGCCAAGATGCAGGGGGTTTAAACACCATATATTTT. Amino acids: CASSQDAGGLNTIYF.

The chain couples TRBV2 to TRBJ1-2; TRBD1 matches 9 bases. The junction had 10 bases not matched to a gene; V was cut back by 7 bases and J by 4 bases. The germline V gene has CDR1 SNHLY and CDR2 FYNNEI. CDR3 length: 15 residues. CDR3 in amino acids: CASTPGTGGAYGYTF. DNA for the CDR3: TGTGCCAGCACCCCCGGCACAGGGGGCGCCTATGGCTACACCTTC.

There are a few counts of this clone. The chain employs TRBV29-1 and TRBJ2-3; 10 positions match TRBD2. This CDR3 has 15 residues. Trimming at V came to 8 bases and at J to 5 bases, leaving 13 bases not matched to a gene. Germline-derived CDR1 and CDR2 are SQVTM and ANQGSEA. CDR3: CSTEGRAGGGDTQYF. CDR3 bases: TGCAGCACCGAAGGGCGAGCGGGGGGGGGAGATACGCAGTATTTT.

The chain links TRBV5-4 to TRBJ1-2, with TRBD1 matching over 11 bases. CDR1 and CDR2 from the germline V gene are SGHNT and YYREEE (reference sequence). The CDR3 length is 16 residues. J was trimmed by 3 bases and V by 4 bases; bases with no gene match: 8. DNA for the CDR3: TGTGCCAGCAGCCCAGGACAGGGGGCGCTGGACTATGGCTACACCTTC. Translated, it gives CASSPGQGALDYGYTF.

The rearrangement joins TRBV11-2 to TRBJ1-3, with D unclear. The CDR3 is 13 amino acids. In germline, CDR1 is SGHAT, CDR2 FQNNGV. Deletions cut 3 bases from V and 2 bases from J, with 5 bases between. CDR3: CASSFGPGNTIYF. The CDR3 nucleotides are TGTGCCAGCAGCTTTGGCCCTGGAAACACCATATATTTT.

This clone was counted once. The gene calls are TRBV27 and TRBJ2-3; 10 nucleotides agree with TRBD2. This CDR3 is 16 amino acids long. Trimming cost V 3 bases and J 6 bases; bases outside gene matches: 9. CDR1 is MNHEY and CDR2 is SMNVEV in the germline V gene (reference sequence). This CDR3 is CASSFYSGGARDTQYF. The CDR3 coding sequence is TGTGCCAGCAGTTTTTACAGCGGGGGGGCCAGGGATACGCAGTATTTT.

The chain combines TRBV9 with TRBJ2-6, with 7 bases identical to TRBD1. V dropped 4 bases and J dropped 7; count of bases not matched to a gene: 14. From germline, CDR1 is SGDLS and CDR2 YYNGEE. The CDR3 contains 17 residues. The CDR3 spells CASSPRTGLGRANVLTF. Here the CDR3 DNA reads TGTGCCAGCAGCCCGAGGACAGGCCTAGGTAGAGCCAACGTCCTGACTTTC.